These T cell receptor beta chains were read from a single sample in a study of T cells in Graves' hyperthyroidism and ophthalmopathy. MiXCR, applied by TCRdb to the multiplex PCR reads, yields one record per CDR3 protein. This sample yields about 700,000 distinct CDR3 sequences, of which around 13% are seen a single time; more than 8.5% belongs to the top ten. Source material: blood. These receptors originate from a woman between 18 and 29 years old with Graves' hyperthyroidism. The CDR3 runs from the conserved cysteine through the conserved F or W. A D gene is named only where the DNA matches it firmly. Only part of the rows carry a size: once, few, many, or a class if the clone is expanded.

d_call: -
j_call: TRBJ2-3
v_call: TRBV28
clone_size: many
cdr3_nt: TGTGCCAGCAGTTTTTTGGGGGAGAGCACAGATACGCAGTATTTT
cdr3_aa: CASSFLGESTDTQYF

d_call: TRBD2
j_call: TRBJ2-7
v_call: TRBV7-9
clone_size: many
cdr3_nt: TGTGCCAGCAGCGCAGTTAAAGTCGGGCCCGCCGGGACTAGCGGGGTAACTACCTACGAGCAGTACTTC
cdr3_aa: CASSAVKVGPAGTSGVTTYEQYF

d_call: -
j_call: TRBJ2-3
v_call: TRBV7-3
clone_size: -
cdr3_nt: TGTGTCAGCAGCTTAGGGCAGGGATTTAGTACGCAGTATTTT
cdr3_aa: CVSSLGQGFSTQYF

d_call: -
j_call: TRBJ2-1
v_call: TRBV20-1
clone_size: few
cdr3_nt: TGCAGTGCTAGAGATCCGAGGACTAGGGGGACCGATGAGCAGTTCTTC
cdr3_aa: CSARDPRTRGTDEQFF

d_call: TRBD2
j_call: TRBJ2-1
v_call: TRBV5-8
clone_size: -
cdr3_nt: TGTGCCAGCAGCCTCTTTTTGACTAGCGGGAGCCATCCTGGGCAGTTCTTC
cdr3_aa: CASSLFLTSGSHPGQFF

d_call: -
j_call: TRBJ1-2
v_call: TRBV30
clone_size: few
cdr3_nt: TGTGCCTGGAGTGTACCCCCCCAGGGAAACTATGGCTACACCTTC
cdr3_aa: CAWSVPPQGNYGYTF

d_call: -
j_call: TRBJ1-1
v_call: TRBV4-3
clone_size: -
cdr3_nt: TGCGCCAGCAGCCAGAACGCGTGGGACACTGAAGCTTTCTTT
cdr3_aa: CASSQNAWDTEAFF

d_call: -
j_call: TRBJ2-3
v_call: TRBV20-1
clone_size: many
cdr3_nt: TGCAGTCTAACCCGAGGCATGACAGATACGCAGTATTTT
cdr3_aa: CSLTRGMTDTQYF

d_call: TRBD1
j_call: TRBJ1-6
v_call: TRBV28
clone_size: many
cdr3_nt: TGTGCCAGCAGTGACAGGGGTTGGGATTCACCCCTCCACTTT
cdr3_aa: CASSDRGWDSPLHF

d_call: -
j_call: TRBJ2-1
v_call: TRBV20-1
clone_size: many
cdr3_nt: TGCAGTGGTAGGACGGGGAGCTCCTACAATGAGCAGTTCTTC
cdr3_aa: CSGRTGSSYNEQFF